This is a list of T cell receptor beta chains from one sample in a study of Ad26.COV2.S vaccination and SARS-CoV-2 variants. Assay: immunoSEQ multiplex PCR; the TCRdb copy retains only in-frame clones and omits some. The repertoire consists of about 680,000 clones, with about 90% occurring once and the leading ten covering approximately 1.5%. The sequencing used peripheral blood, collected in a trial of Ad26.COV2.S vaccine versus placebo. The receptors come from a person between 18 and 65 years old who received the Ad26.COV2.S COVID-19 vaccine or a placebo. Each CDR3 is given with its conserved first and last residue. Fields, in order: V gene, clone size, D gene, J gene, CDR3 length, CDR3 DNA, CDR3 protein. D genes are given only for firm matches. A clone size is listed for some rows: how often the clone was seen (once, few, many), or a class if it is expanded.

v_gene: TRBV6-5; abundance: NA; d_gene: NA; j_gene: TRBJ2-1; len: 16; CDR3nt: TGTGCCAGCAGTTCCGCACTGGGGGGCCCCTACAATGAGCAGTTCTTC; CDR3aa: CASSSALGGPYNEQFF
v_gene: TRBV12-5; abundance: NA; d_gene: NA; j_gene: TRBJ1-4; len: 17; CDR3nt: TGTGCTAGCCGATTAGGGGAGAGGGAGGCGACTAATGAAAAACTGTTTTTT; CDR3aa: CASRLGEREATNEKLFF
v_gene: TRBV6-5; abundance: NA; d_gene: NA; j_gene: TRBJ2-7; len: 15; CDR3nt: TGTGCCAGCAGTTACCTTCCAGAGGCTACCTACGAGCAGTACTTC; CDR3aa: CASSYLPEATYEQYF
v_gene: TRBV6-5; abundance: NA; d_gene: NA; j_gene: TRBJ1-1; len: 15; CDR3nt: TGTGCCAGCAGTTACTGGGGACGGGTGAACACTGAAGCTTTCTTT; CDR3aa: CASSYWGRVNTEAFF
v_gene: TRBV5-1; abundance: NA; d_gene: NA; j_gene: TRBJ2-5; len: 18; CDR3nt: TGCGCCAGCAGCTCGCTAGGGGGGGCCGGCTACCCCCAAGAGACCCAGTACTTC; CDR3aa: CASSSLGGAGYPQETQYF
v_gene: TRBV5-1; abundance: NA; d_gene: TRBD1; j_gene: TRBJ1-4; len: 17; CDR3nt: TGCGCCAGCAGCCTGGGGGCAGGGGGAGGAACTAATGAAAAACTGTTTTTT; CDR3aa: CASSLGAGGGTNEKLFF
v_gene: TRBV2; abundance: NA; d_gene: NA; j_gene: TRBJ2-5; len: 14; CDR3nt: TGTGCCAGCAGTGGCGTAGGTGTAAAAGAGACCCAGTACTTC; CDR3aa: CASSGVGVKETQYF
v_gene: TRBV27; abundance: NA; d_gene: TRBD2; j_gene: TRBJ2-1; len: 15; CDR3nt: TGTGCCAGCAGTCCTGGGACGGGAGGGTACAATGAGCAGTTCTTC; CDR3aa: CASSPGTGGYNEQFF
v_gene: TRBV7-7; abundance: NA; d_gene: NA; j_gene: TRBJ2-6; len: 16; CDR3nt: TGTGCTAGCAGCCCCGGACCTAGCTCTGGGGCCAACGTCCTGACTTTC; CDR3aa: CASSPGPSSGANVLTF
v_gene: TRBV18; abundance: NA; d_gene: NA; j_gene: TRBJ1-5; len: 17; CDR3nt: TGTGCCAGCTCACCAGGGGCCTCAGGGGCGGGCAATCAGCCCCAGCATTTT; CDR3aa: CASSPGASGAGNQPQHF
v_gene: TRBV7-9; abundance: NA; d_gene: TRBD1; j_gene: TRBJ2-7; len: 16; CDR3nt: TGTGCCAGCAGCTTAGTTGCAGGACAGGGTCGAAACGAGCAGTACTTC; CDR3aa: CASSLVAGQGRNEQYF
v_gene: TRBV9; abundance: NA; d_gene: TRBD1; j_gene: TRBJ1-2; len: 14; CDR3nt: TGTGCCAGCAGCGTAGAGACAGGGGGCTATGGCTACACCTTC; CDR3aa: CASSVETGGYGYTF
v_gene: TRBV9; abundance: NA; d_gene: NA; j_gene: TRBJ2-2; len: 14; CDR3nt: TGTGCCAGCAGCGTGAGGACGAACACCGGGGAGCTGTTTTTT; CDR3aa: CASSVRTNTGELFF
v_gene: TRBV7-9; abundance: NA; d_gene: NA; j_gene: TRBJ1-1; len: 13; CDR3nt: TGTGCCAGCAGCATTCAGGGGAACACTGAAGCTTTCTTT; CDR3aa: CASSIQGNTEAFF
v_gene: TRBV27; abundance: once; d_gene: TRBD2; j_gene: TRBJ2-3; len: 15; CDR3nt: TGTGCCAGCAGTTTCAAGCGGGGATATGCAGATACGCAGTATTTT; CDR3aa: CASSFKRGYADTQYF
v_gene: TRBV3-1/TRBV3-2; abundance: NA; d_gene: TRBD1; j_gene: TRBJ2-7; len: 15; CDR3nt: TGTGCCAGCAGCCCGGGACAGGGGGTTTCCTACGAGCAGTACTTC; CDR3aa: CASSPGQGVSYEQYF